This paragraph reports one TCR beta chain. The source of the sample is a study of breast tumors, draining lymph nodes, adjacent tissues. Axillary draining lymph nodes of breast cancer patients supplied the node samples. From the multiplex PCR reads, TCRdb called clonotypes with MiXCR, one entry per CDR3 protein. In the table there are approximately 210,000 distinct CDR3 sequences, roughly 32% of which are singletons. This TCR derives from a female donor with breast cancer. Some clones in this sample may be carry-over from other donors' samples. The sample consisted of axillary lymph node tissue.

In DNA, the CDR3 is TGCGCCAGCAGCTTGGGAGACGGGGAGCTGTTTTTT. Encoded protein: CASSLGDGELFF. The V call is TRBV5-1, the J call TRBJ2-2, with D unclear. This CDR3 is built from 12 residues. CDR1 and CDR2 (germline): SGHRS, YFSETQ. V lost 0 bases and J lost 7, with 4 bases in between.